This TCR beta chain was captured by sequencing in a study of beta chain features in type 1 diabetes. About this clone: Other DNA sequences within the sample encode an identical CDR3.

Every isolated RNA sample was fully reverse transcribed, so sequencing captured expressed TCRB transcripts. Using immunoSEQ multiplex PCR, the repertoire was profiled, and TCRdb retains in-frame clones only, with some absent. The sample consists of about 360,000 clones, 10% to 15% of them appearing once. The clonotype was recovered from a man aged 18-30 years in good health. The sample taken for sequencing was naive CD4+ T cells from blood.

The CDR3 here is CASSLGQVYGYTF. CDR3 DNA: TGTGCCAGCAGCTTAGGACAGGTCTATGGCTACACCTTC. The chain links TRBV28 to TRBJ1-2, with TRBD1 matching 7 bases. The V segment lost 6 bases and the J segment 4 bases; nucleotides outside the gene matches: 5. CDR1 is MDHEN, CDR2 SYDVKM, per germline. CDR3 size: 13 residues.